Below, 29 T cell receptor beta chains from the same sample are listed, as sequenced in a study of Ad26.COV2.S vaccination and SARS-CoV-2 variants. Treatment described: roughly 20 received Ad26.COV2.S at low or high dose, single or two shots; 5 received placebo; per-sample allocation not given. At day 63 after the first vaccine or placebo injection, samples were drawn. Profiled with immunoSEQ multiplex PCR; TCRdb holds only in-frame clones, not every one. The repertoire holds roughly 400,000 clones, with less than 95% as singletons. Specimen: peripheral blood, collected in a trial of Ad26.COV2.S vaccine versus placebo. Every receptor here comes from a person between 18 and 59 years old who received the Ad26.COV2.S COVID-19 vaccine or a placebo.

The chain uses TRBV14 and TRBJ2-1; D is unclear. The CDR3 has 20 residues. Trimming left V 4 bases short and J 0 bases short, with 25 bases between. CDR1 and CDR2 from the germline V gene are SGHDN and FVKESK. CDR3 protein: CASSLRSHQRRSSSYNEQFF. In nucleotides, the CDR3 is TGTGCCAGCAGCCTAAGATCCCACCAGCGCCGGTCAAGCTCCTACAATGAGCAGTTCTTC.

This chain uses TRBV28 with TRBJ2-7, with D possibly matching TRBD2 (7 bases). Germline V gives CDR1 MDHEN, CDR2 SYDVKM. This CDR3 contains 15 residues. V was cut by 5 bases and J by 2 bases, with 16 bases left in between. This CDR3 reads CASSGGGLGTYEQYF. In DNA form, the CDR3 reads TGTGCCAGCAGTGGGGGCGGACTAGGGACCTACGAGCAGTACTTC.

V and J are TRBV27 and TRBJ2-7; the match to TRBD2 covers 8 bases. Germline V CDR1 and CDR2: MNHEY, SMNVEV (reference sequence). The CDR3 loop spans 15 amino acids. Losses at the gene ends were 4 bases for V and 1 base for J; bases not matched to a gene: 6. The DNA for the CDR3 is TGTGCCAGCAGTTCCACGGGGGGGCGGTCCTACGAGCAGTACTTC. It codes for CASSSTGGRSYEQYF.

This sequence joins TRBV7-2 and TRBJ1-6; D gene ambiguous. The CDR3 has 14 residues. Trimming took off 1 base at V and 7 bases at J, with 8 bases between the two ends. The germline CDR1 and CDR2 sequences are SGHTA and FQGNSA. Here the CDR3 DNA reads TGTGCCAGCAGCTTAGGGCCACTCAATTCACCCCTCCACTTT. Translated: CASSLGPLNSPLHF.

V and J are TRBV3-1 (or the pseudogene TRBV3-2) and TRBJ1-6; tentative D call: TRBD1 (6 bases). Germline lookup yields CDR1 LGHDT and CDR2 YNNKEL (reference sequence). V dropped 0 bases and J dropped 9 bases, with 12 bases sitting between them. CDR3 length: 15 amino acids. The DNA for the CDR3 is TGTGCCAGCAGCCAAGATGCGGGGGCCGGTTCACCCCTCCACTTT. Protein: CASSQDAGAGSPLHF.

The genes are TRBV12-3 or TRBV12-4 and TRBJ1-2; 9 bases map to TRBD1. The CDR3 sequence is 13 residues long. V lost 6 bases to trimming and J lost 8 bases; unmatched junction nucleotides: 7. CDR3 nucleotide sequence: TGTGCCAGCAGCTACGGGGACAGGGACGGCTACACCTTC. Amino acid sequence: CASSYGDRDGYTF.

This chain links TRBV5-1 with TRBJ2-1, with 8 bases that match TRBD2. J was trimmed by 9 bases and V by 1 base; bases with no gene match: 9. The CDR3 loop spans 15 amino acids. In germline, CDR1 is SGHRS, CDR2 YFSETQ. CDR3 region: CASSLLREGPGEQFF. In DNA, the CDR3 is TGCGCCAGCAGCTTGCTTCGGGAGGGCCCGGGTGAGCAGTTCTTC.

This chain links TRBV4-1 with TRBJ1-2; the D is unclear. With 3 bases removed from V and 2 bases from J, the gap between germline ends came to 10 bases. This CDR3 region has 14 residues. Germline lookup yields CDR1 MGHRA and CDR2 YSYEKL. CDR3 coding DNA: TGCGCCAGCAGCCAGCAGACGGGCAACTATGGCTACACCTTC. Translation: CASSQQTGNYGYTF.

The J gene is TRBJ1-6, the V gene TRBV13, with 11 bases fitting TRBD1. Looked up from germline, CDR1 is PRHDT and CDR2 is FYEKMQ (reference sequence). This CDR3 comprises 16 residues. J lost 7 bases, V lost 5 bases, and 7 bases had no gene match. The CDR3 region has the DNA TGTGCCAGCAGCGACCGGGACAGGGGGAGCAATTCACCCCTCCACTTT. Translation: CASSDRDRGSNSPLHF.

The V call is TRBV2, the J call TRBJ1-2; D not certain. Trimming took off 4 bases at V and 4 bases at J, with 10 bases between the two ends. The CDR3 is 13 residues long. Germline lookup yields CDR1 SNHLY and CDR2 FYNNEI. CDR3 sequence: CASSASETYGYTF. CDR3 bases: TGTGCCAGCAGTGCGTCAGAAACCTATGGCTACACCTTC.

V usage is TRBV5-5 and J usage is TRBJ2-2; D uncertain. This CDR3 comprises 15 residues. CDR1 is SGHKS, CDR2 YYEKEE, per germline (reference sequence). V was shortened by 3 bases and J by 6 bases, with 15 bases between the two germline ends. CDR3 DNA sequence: TGTGCCAGCAGCTCCACAAAATTTAATTCCGGGGAGCTGTTTTTT. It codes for CASSSTKFNSGELFF.

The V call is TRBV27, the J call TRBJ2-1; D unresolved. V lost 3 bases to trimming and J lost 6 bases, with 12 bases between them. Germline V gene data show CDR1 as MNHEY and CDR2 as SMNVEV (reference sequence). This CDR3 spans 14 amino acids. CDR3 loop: CASSFISSPNEQFF. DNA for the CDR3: TGTGCCAGCAGTTTCATAAGTTCCCCCAATGAGCAGTTCTTC.

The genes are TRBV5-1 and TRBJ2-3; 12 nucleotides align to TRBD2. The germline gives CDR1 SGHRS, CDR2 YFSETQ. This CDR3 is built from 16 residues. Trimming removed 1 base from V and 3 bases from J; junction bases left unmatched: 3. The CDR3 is CASSLSTSGSTDTQYF. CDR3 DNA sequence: TGCGCCAGCAGCTTGTCGACTAGCGGGAGTACAGATACGCAGTATTTT.

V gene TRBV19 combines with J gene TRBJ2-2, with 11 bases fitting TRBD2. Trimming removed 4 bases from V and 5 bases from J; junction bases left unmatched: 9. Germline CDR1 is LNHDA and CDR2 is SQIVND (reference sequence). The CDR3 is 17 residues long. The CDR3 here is CASSKLLAGVGTGELFF. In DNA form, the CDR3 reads TGTGCCAGTAGTAAGCTACTAGCGGGAGTTGGTACCGGGGAGCTGTTTTTT.

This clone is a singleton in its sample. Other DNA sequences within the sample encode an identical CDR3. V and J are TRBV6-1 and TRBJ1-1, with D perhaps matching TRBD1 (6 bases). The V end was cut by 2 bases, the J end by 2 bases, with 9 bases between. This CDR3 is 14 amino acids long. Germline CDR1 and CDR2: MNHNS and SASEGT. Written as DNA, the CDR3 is TGTGCCAGCAGTGAAAGGGGGGCCAACACTGAAGCTTTCTTT. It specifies CASSERGANTEAFF.

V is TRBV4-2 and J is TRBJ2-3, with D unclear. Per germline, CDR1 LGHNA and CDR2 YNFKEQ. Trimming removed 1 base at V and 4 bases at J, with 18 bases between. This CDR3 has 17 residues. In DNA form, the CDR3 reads TGTGCCAGCAGCCAAGTCTCTCAAGTGGCTCGATCAGATACGCAGTATTTT. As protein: CASSQVSQVARSDTQYF.

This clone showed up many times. The CDR3 reads CAWREDRGYSPLHF. CDR3 in DNA: TGTGCCTGGAGGGAAGACAGGGGCTACTCACCCCTCCACTTT. The gene calls are TRBV30 and TRBJ1-6, with 8 bases fitting TRBD1. The germline CDR1 and CDR2 sequences are GTSNPN and SVGIG (reference sequence). This CDR3 has 14 amino acids. The junction had 8 bases not matched to a gene; V was cut back by 3 bases and J by 10 bases.

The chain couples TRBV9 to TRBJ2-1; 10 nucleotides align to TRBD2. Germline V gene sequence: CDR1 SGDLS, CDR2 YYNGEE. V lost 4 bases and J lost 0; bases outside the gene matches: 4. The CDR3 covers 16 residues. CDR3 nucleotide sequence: TGTGCCAGCAGCCAGACTAGCGGGCCCTCCTACAATGAGCAGTTCTTC. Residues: CASSQTSGPSYNEQFF.

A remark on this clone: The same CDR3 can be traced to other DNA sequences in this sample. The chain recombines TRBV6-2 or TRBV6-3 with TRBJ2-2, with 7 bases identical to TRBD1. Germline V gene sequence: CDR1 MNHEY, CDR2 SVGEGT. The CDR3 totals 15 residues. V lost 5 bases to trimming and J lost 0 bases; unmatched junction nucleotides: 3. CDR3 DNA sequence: TGTGCCAGCAGTCCCGGGACAGCGAACACCGGGGAGCTGTTTTTT. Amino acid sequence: CASSPGTANTGELFF.

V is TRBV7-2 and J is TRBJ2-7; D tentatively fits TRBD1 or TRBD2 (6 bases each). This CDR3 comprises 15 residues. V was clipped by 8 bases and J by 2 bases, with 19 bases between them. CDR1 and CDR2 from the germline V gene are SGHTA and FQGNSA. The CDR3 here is CASQEGVRGPYEQYF. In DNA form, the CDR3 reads TGTGCCAGCCAAGAGGGAGTCCGGGGGCCCTACGAGCAGTACTTC.

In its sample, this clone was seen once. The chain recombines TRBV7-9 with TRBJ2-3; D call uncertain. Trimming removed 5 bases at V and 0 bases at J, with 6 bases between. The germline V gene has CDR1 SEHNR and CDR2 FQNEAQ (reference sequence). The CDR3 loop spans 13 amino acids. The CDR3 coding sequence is TGTGCCAGCAGCCCCCCTAGCACAGATACGCAGTATTTT. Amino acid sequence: CASSPPSTDTQYF.

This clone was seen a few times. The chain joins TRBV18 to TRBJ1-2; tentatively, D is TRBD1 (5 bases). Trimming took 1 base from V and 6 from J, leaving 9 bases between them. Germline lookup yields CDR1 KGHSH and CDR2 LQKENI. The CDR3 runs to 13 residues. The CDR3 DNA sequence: TGTGCCAGCTCACCACAGCGGGACGATGGCTACACCTTC. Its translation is CASSPQRDDGYTF.

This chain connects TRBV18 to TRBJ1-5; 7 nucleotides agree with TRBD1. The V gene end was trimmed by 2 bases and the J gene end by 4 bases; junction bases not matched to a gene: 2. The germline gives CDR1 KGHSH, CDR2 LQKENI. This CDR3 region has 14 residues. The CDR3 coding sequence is TGTGCCAGCTCACCAGGGACAGAAAATCAGCCCCAGCATTTT. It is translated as CASSPGTENQPQHF. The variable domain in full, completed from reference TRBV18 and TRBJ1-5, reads NAGVMQNPRHLVRRRGQEARLRCSPMKGHSHVYWYRQLPEEGLKFMVYLQKENIIDESGMPKERFSAEFPKEGPSILRIQQVVRGDSAAYFCASSPGTENQPQHFGDGTRLSIL.

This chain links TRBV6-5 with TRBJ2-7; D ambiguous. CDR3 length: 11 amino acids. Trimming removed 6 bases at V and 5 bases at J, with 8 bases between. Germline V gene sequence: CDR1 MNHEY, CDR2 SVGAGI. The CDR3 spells CASRKWDEQYF. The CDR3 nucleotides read TGTGCCAGCAGAAAGTGGGACGAGCAGTACTTC.

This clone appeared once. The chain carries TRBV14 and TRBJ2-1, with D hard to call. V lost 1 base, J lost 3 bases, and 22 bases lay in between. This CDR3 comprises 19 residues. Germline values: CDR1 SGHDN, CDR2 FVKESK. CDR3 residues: CASSQVGLPRVYDYNEQFF. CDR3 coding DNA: TGTGCCAGCAGCCAAGTTGGGCTACCCCGGGTATACGACTACAATGAGCAGTTCTTC. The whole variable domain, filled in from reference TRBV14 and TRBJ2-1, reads EAGVTQFPSHSVIEKGQTVTLRCDPISGHDNLYWYRRVMGKEIKFLLHFVKESKQDESGMPNNRFLAERTGGTYSTLKVQPAELEDSGVYFCASSQVGLPRVYDYNEQFFGPGTRLTVL.

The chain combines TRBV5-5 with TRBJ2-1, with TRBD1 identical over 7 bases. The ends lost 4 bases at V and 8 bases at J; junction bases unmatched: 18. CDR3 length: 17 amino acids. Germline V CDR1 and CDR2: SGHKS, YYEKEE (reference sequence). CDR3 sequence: CASSAPVDRPLLYEQFF. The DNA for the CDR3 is TGTGCCAGCAGCGCCCCTGTGGACAGGCCTCTCCTGTATGAGCAGTTCTTC.

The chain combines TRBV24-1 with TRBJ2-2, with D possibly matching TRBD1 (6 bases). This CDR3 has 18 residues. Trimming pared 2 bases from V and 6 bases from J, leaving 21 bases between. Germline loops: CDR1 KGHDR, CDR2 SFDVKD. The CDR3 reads CATSDSFRGLTGPGELFF. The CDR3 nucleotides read TGTGCCACCAGTGATTCATTTCGGGGATTAACAGGGCCCGGGGAGCTGTTTTTT.

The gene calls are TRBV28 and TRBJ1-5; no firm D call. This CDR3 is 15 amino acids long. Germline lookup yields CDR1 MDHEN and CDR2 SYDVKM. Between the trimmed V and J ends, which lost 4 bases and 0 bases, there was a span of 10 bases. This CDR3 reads CASSSSEGSNQPQHF. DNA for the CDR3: TGTGCCAGCAGTTCCTCAGAGGGTAGCAATCAGCCCCAGCATTTT. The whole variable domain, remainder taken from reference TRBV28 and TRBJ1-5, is DVKVTQSSRYLVKRTGEKVFLECVQDMDHENMFWYRQDPGLGLRLIYFSYDVKMKEKGDIPEGYSVSREKKERFSLILESASTNQTSMYLCASSSSEGSNQPQHFGDGTRLSIL.

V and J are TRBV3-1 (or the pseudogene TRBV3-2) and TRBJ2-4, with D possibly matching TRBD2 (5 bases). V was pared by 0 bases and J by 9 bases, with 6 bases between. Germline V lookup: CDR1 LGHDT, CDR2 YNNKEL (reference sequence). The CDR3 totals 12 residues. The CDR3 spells CASSQESGIQYF. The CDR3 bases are TGTGCCAGCAGCCAAGAGAGCGGCATTCAGTACTTC.